Here is one T cell receptor beta chain with its context. Its antigen is not known. The data are from a study of cytomegalovirus exposure and HLA in healthy donors. Across the whole study: Early release data held 85 million to 95 million unique TCRs from HLA-typed donors.

Germline CDR1 is MGHRA and CDR2 is YSYEKL. The CDR3 is made up of 14 amino acids. J lost 8 bases, V lost 6 bases, and 9 bases had no gene match. It was with 60 Vbeta and 13 Jbeta primers that the PCR ran. Some clones are missing from TCRdb's copy, which holds only in-frame ones; the method was immunoSEQ multiplex PCR. The table counts just over 200,000 clones; 0.9% to 1.4% lies in the top ten. Study outcomes and limitations: The later analysis indicated that the majority of CMV-associated TCR beta chains appeared HLA-restricted. Among the sequence variants, a highly shared cluster was likely an artifact of sequencing.

The receptor's source is a girl aged 2 to 10 in good health and CMV-seropositive. What was sequenced was PBMCs. The genes are TRBV4-1 and TRBJ2-1, with 8 nucleotides matching TRBD2. CDR3: CASSHGRASDEQFF. The CDR3 DNA is TGCGCCAGCAGTCACGGGAGGGCCAGCGATGAGCAGTTCTTC.